This record covers a single TCR beta chain. This sample is drawn from a study of T cell clonotyping in hematopoietic cell transplantation. The germline V gene has CDR1 LNHDA and CDR2 SQIVND (reference sequence). V lost 5 bases, J lost 6 bases, and 20 bases lay in between. CDR3 size: 15 residues. Some clones are missing from TCRdb's copy, which holds only in-frame ones; the method was immunoSEQ multiplex PCR. This table holds more than 7,000 clones, 89% found once. This clonotype was obtained from a female patient aged 45-60 years who had an allogeneic stem cell transplant from an unrelated donor, so the T cells may come from the graft donor. Some clones in this sample may be carry-over from other donors' samples. The chain is built from TRBV19 and TRBJ2-7, with D perhaps being TRBD1 or TRBD2 (5 bases each). The starting material was PBMCs, obtained 30 days after allogeneic stem cell transplant. The CDR3 DNA follows: TGTGCCAGTAGTCCGGGTTGGGGGAGCCGTCTCGAGCAGTACTTC. Amino acid sequence: CASSPGWGSRLEQYF.